Sequencing of this T cell receptor (beta chain) was carried out in a study of blood T cell repertoires in COVID-19. Study summary: There were acute and convalescent COVID-19 samples, and they came from the United States, Italy and Spain. The cDNA or gDNA used as material had been derived from T cells, B-cell-depleted T cells, or PBMCs.

This CDR3 contains 17 residues. V was clipped by 0 bases and J by 1 base; unmatched bases: 9. Germline loops: CDR1 KGHSH, CDR2 LQKENI. As handled by the study authors: Scientists estimated how many nucleated cells there were by amplifying reference gene primers. Measured with immunoSEQ multiplex PCR; TCRdb has only the in-frame clones, and not every one. Clonal size and the V and J genes are those of that table, whereas D and trimming came from the DNA. The sample comprises about 55,000 clones, around 83% of which are singletons, and under 2% rests with the top ten. The clonotype comes from a woman aged 60-75 years with acute or convalescent COVID-19. The sequenced material came from peripheral blood. This rearrangement joins TRBV18 to TRBJ2-7, with 7 bases fitting TRBD1. In DNA, the CDR3 is TGTGCCAGCTCACCACCGTTCAGGACAGGTTCATCCTACGAGCAGTACTTC. Amino acids: CASSPPFRTGSSYEQYF.